This T cell receptor beta chain is drawn from a study of T cells after yellow fever vaccination. TCRdb re-derived calls from the 5' RACE reads in MiXCR, one entry per CDR3 protein. The sample contains about 220,000 distinct CDR3 sequences, approximately 3% of which appear only once. This clonotype showed up many times. The TCR was taken from a man younger than 35 who received the YFV17D yellow fever vaccine. The material was CD4+ T cells sorted from PBMCs, obtained 10 days after the yellow fever booster vaccination.

This CDR3 reads CSMRRTNNEKLFF. The CDR3, as DNA: TGCAGCATGCGACGGACTAATAATGAAAAACTGTTTTTT. The V and J genes are TRBV29-1 and TRBJ1-4; D is unclear. Germline values: CDR1 SQVTM, CDR2 ANQGSEA. V was shortened by 8 bases and J by 4 bases, with 14 bases between the two germline ends. The CDR3 is made up of 13 amino acids.